What follows are 4 T cell receptor beta chains derived from one specimen sequenced in a study of human T cells and chemical hapten exposure. Noted time point: patch test 2, 6 weeks after DPC sensitization. The treatment: therapeutic diphenylcyclopropenone sensitization with weekly scalp DPC. TCRdb re-analysed the RACE reads in MiXCR, keeping a single row per CDR3 protein. Of roughly 380,000 distinct CDR3 sequences in the sample, just under 6.5% were seen once. The sequencing here drew on whole blood, taken in connection with sensitization to the hapten diphenylcyclopropenone (DPC). Receptors were obtained from a woman younger than 30 with alopecia areata. Some clones in this sample may be carry-over from other donors' samples.

This clonotype was recorded at least ten times. This chain links TRBV9 with TRBJ1-1; the D is unclear. V dropped 0 bases and J dropped 1 base, with 10 bases sitting between them. Germline V lookup: CDR1 SGDLS, CDR2 YYNGEE. The CDR3 contains 15 residues. As DNA, the CDR3 is TGTGCCAGCAGCGTAGAGGGCAGCCAGAACACTGAAGCTTTCTTT. This encodes CASSVEGSQNTEAFF.

This clonotype was counted only a few times. The V gene is TRBV7-9, the J gene TRBJ2-2, with D uncertain. Looked up from germline, CDR1 is SEHNR and CDR2 is FQNEAQ (reference sequence). Trimming stripped 1 base from V and 7 bases from J, with 4 bases between. This CDR3 is 12 amino acids long. The DNA for the CDR3 is TGTGCCAGCAGCTTAGTAGACGGGGAGCTGTTTTTT. Translated, it gives CASSLVDGELFF.

This sequence joins TRBV7-2 and TRBJ2-3; TRBD2 aligns across 8 bases. Unmatched junction bases numbered 6, after V lost 3 bases and J lost 4 bases. The CDR3 is 15 residues long. The V gene's germline CDR1 is SGHTA and CDR2 FQGNSA. The CDR3 loop is CASSFNGGAADTQYF. CDR3 in DNA: TGTGCCAGCAGCTTCAACGGGGGGGCCGCAGATACGCAGTATTTT.

The gene calls are TRBV28 and TRBJ2-7; the D gene is possibly TRBD1 (6 bases). CDR1 is MDHEN, CDR2 SYDVKM, per germline. The CDR3 is 15 residues long. V was cut by 2 bases and J by 10 bases, with 21 bases left in between. CDR3 coding DNA: TGTGCCAGCAGTTTAGGGGGCTCTTTTTTGGGTCTCCAGTACTTC. Protein: CASSLGGSFLGLQYF.